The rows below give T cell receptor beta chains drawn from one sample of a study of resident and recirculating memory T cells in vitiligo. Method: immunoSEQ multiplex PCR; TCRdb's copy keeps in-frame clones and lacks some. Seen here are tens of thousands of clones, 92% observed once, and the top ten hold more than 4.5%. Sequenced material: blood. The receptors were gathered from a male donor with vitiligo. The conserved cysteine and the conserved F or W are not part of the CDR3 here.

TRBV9,ASSVGPGGKNIQY
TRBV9,ASSPRAGSYNEQF
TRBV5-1,ASRRGTGEKLF
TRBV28,ASSPFRTRDKETQY
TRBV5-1,ASKEQGQEQY
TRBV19,ASSDRQGQPQH
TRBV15,ATSRVSSALEETQY
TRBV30,AQDDRRSYEQY
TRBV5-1,ASSLGGGSGYNEQF
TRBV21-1,ASSKPLGQVGSGANVLT
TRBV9,ASSVAQTYNEQF
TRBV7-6,ASSLEYGSKAF
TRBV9,ASSVGSWRFGTSGPQETQY
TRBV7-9,ASKMIRGNTEAF
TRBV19,ASSRSRDRAAGNTIY
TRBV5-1,ASSLEAGEYEQY
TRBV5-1,ASSLDTGGGGYT
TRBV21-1,ASSEGFFGRQPQH
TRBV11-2,ASSRTSGGPTGNEQF
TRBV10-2,ASSEDLAGEETQY
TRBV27,ASSSRGQYNEQF
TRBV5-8,ASSYGTGGPTNEKLF
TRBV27,ASSWNTGELF
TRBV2,ASGDGLAGGELF
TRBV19,ASRVRPAPNTEAF
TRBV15,ATSRDNYNTGELF
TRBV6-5,ASMGGSNGNTIY
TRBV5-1,ASSPWGGEETQY
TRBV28,ASSLGQVSYEQY
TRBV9,ASSVFSGSYEQY
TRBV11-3,ASSSGTAFLYGYT
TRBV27,ASSPSLAGSSYNEQF
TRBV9,ASSVPAGDANTGELF
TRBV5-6,ASSLNRGTGELF
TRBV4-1,ASSQIGLAGPSDTQY
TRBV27,ASSLYAGSSYNEQF
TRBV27,ASRSLRGRESNQPQH
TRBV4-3,ASSQRGTRGETQY
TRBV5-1,ASSLVTSGDYEQY
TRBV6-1,ASSEPGKNTEAF
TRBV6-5,ASRLTSGRRFEQF
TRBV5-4,ASRPTGKETQY
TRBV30,AWGLAGTYEQY
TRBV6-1,ATFRRWRDTEAF
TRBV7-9,ASSLGRGGQGAYGYT
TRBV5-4,ASSLADRVYEQY
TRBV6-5,ASSYTGQVRGYT
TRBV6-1,ASSVWDRQETQY
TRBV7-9,ASSPRTGRNNEQF
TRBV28,ASSLGQPYQPQH
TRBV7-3,ASSPSGQNTEAF
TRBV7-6,ASSSPGGEQF
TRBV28,AVEESRGGNEQF
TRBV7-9,ASSSPSGNQPQH
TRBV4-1,ASSQAEVVPGGPQH
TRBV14,ASSPIHAGGVPEQY
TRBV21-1,ASSKPGLTSGRPDTQY